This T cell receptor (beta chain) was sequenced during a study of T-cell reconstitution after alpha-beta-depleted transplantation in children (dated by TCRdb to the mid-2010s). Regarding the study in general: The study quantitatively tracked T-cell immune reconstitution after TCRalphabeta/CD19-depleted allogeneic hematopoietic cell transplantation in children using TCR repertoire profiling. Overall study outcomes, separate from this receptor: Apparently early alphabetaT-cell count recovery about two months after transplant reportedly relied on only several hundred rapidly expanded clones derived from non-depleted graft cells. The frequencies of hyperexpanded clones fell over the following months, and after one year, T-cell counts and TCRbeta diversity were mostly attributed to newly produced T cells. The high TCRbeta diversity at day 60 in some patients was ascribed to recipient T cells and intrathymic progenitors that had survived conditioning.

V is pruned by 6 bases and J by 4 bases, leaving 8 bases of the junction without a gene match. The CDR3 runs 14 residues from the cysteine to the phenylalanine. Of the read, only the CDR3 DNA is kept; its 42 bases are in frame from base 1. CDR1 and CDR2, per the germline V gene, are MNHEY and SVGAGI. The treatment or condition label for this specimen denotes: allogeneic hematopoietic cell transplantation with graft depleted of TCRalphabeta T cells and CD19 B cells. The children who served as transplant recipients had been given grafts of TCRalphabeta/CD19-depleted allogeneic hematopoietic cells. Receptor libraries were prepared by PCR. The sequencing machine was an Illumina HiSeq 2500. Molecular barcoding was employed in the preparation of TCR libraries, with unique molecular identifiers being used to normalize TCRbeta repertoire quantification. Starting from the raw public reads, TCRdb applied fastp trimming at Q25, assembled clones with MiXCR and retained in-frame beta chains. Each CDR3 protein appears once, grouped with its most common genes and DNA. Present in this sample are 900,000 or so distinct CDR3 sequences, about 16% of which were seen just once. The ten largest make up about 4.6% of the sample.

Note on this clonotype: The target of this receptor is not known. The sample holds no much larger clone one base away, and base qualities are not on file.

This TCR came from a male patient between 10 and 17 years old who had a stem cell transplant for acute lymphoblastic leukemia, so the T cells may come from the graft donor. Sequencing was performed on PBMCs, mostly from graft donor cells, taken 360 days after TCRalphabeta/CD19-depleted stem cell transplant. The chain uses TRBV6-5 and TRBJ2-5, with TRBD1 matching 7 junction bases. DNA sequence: TGTGCCAGCAGCTATTCCGACAGGGCAGAGACCCAGTACTTC. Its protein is CASSYSDRAETQYF.